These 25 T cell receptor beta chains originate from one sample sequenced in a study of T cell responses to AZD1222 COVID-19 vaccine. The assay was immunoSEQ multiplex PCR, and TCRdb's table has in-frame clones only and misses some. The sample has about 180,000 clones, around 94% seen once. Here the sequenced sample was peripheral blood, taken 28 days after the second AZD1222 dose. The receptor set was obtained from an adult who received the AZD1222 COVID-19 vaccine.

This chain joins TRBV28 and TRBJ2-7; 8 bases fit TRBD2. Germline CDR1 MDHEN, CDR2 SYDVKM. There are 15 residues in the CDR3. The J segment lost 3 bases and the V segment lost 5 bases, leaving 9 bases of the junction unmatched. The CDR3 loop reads CASSPRVAGFYEQYF. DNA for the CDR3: TGTGCCAGCAGTCCCCGGGTAGCGGGGTTCTACGAGCAGTACTTC.

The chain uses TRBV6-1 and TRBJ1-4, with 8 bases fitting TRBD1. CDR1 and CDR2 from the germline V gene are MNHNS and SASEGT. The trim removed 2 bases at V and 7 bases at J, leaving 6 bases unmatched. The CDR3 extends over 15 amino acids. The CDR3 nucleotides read TGTGCCAGCAGTGAACCAGGCAGGGGGCCTGAAAAACTGTTTTTT. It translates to CASSEPGRGPEKLFF.

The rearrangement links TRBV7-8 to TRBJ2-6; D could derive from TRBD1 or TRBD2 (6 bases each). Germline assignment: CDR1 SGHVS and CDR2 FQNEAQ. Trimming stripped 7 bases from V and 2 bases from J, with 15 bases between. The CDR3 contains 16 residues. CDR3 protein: CASNGRGVPGANVLTF. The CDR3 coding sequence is TGTGCCAGCAACGGAAGGGGGGTTCCTGGGGCCAACGTCCTGACTTTC.

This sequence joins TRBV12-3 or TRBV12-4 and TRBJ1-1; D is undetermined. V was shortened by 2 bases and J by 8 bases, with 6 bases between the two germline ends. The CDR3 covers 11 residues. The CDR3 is CASSLSGEAFF. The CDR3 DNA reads TGTGCCAGCAGTTTATCGGGCGAAGCTTTCTTT.

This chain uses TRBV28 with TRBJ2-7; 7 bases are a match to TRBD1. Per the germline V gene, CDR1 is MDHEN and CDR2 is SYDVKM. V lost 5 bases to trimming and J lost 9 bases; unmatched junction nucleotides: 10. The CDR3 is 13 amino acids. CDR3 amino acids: CASSPTGASRQYF. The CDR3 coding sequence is TGTGCCAGCAGTCCCACAGGGGCCTCAAGGCAGTACTTC.

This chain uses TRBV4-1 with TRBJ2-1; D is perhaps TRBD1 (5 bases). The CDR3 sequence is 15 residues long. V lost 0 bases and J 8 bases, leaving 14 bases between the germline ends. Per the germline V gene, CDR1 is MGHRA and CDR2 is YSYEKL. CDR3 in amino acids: CASSQEGIGVDEQFF. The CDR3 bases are TGCGCCAGCAGCCAAGAAGGCATAGGGGTCGATGAGCAGTTCTTC.

The CDR3 spells CASSFGTGGRADTQYF. CDR3 in DNA: TGTGCCAGCAGTTTTGGAACAGGGGGCAGGGCAGATACGCAGTATTTT. The chain links TRBV28 to TRBJ2-3; the match to TRBD1 covers 9 bases. The germline CDR1 and CDR2 sequences are MDHEN and SYDVKM. V lost 3 bases and J lost 4; bases outside the gene matches: 8. The CDR3 covers 16 residues.

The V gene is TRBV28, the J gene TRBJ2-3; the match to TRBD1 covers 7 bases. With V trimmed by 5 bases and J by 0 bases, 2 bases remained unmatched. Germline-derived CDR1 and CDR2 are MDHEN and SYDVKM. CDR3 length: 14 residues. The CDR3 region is CASSTGVSTDTQYF. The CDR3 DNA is TGTGCCAGCAGTACAGGGGTCAGCACAGATACGCAGTATTTT.

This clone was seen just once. The CDR3 loop reads CASSYRGNTEAFF. The CDR3 nucleotides read TGTGCCAGCAGTTATAGGGGGAACACTGAAGCTTTCTTT. The chain combines TRBV12-3 or TRBV12-4 with TRBJ1-1; D may be TRBD1 (5 bases). The V gene lost 4 bases and the J gene lost 1 base, with 7 bases spanning the gap. This CDR3 region has 13 residues.

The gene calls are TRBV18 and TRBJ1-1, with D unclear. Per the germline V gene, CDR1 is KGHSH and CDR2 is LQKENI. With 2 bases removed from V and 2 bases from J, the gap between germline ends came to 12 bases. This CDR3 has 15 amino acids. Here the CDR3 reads CASSPRRRRNTEAFF. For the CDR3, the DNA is TGTGCCAGCTCACCAAGGCGGAGGAGAAACACTGAAGCTTTCTTT.

DNA for the CDR3: TGTGCCAGCAGCTTGGGCCTTGTAGCGGGAGGAGCCGGGGAGCTGTTTTTT. Encoded protein: CASSLGLVAGGAGELFF. The genes are TRBV7-8 and TRBJ2-2; 10 bases fit TRBD2. The CDR3 has 17 amino acids. After removal of 3 bases from V and 6 bases from J, the junction contained 10 bases not matched to a gene. The germline gives CDR1 SGHVS, CDR2 FQNEAQ.

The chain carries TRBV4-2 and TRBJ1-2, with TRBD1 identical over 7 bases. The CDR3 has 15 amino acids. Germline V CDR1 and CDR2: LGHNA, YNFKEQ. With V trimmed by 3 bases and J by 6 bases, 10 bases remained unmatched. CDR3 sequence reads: CASSQEPGQKNGYTF. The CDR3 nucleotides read TGTGCCAGCAGCCAGGAACCGGGACAGAAGAATGGCTACACCTTC.

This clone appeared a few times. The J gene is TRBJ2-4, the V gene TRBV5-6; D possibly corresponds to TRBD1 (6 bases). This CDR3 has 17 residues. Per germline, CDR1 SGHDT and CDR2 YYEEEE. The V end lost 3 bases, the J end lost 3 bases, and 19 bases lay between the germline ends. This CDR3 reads CASSSPGQTPGKNIQYF. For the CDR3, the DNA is TGTGCCAGCAGCTCACCCGGACAGACCCCAGGCAAAAACATTCAGTACTTC.

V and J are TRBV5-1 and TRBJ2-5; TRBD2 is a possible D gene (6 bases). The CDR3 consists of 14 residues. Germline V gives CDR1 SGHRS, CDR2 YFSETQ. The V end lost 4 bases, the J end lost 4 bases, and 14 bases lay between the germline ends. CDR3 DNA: TGCGCCAGCAGCCGGGGCACGGAGGGAGAGACCCAGTACTTC. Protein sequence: CASSRGTEGETQYF.

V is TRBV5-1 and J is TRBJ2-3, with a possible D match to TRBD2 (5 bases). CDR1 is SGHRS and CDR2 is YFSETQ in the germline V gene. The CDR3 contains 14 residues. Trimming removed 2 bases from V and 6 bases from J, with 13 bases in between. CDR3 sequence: CASSLRVGDDTQYF. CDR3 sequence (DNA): TGCGCCAGCAGCTTAAGAGTCGGGGATGATACGCAGTATTTT.

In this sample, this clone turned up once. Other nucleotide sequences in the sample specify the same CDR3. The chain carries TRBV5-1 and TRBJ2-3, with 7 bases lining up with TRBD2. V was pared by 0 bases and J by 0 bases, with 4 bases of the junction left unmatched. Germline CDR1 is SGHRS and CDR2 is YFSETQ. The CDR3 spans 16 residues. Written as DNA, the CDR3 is TGCGCCAGCAGCTTGGAAGCGGGAAAGAGCACAGATACGCAGTATTTT. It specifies CASSLEAGKSTDTQYF.

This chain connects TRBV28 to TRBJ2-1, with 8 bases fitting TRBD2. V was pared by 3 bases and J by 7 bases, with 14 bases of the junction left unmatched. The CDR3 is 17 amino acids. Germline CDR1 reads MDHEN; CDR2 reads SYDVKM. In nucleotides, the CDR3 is TGTGCCAGCAGTTTCCTAATAGCGGGGAGGGTTGATAATGAGCAGTTCTTC. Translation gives CASSFLIAGRVDNEQFF.

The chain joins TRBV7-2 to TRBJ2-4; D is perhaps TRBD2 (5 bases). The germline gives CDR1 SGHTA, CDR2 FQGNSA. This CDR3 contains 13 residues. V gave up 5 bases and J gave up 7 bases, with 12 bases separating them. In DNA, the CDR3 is TGTGCCAGCAGCCTCGACTATGGGAACATTCAGTACTTC. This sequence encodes CASSLDYGNIQYF.

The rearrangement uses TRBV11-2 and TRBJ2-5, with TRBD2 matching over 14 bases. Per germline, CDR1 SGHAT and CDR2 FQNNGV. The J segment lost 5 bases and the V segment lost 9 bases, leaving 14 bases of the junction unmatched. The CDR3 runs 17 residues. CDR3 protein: CASSPGTSGGLGETQYF. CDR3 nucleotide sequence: TGTGCCAGTTCCCCTGGGACTAGCGGGGGATTAGGGGAGACCCAGTACTTC.

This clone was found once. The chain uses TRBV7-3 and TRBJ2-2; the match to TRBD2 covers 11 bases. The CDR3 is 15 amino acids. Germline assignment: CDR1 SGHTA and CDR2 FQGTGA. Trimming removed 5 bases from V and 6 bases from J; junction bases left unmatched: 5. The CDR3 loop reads CASSATSGSAGELFF. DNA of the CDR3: TGTGCCAGCAGCGCCACTAGCGGGAGCGCCGGGGAGCTGTTTTTT.

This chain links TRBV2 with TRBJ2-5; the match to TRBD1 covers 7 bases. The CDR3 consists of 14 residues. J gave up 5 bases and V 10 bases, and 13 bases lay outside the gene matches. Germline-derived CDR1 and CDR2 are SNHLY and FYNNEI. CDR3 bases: TGTGCCATCAGAGGGACAGCTTTTTTGGAGACCCAGTACTTC. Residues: CAIRGTAFLETQYF.

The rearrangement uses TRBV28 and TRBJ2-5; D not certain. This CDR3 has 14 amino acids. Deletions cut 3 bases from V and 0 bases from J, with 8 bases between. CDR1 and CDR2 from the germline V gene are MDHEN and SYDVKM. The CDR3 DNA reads TGTGCCAGCAGTTTGGTCAGGTACCAAGAGACCCAGTACTTC. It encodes CASSLVRYQETQYF.

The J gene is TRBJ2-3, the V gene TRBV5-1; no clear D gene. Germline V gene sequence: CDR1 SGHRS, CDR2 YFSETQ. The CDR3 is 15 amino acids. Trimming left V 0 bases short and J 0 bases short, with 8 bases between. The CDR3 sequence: CASSLDGRSTDTQYF. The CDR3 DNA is TGCGCCAGCAGCTTGGACGGGCGAAGCACAGATACGCAGTATTTT.

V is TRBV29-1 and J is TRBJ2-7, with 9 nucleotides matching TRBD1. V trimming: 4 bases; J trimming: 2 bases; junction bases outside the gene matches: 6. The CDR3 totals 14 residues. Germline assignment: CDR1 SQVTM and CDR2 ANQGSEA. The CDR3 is CSVASGQGAYEQYF. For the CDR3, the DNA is TGCAGCGTTGCCTCGGGACAGGGAGCCTACGAGCAGTACTTC.

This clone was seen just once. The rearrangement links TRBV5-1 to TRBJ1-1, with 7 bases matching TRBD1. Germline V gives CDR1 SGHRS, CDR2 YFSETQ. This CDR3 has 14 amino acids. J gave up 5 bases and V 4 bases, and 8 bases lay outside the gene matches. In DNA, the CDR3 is TGCGCCAGCAGCCGACAGGGAATAACTACTGAAGCTTTCTTT. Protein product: CASSRQGITTEAFF.